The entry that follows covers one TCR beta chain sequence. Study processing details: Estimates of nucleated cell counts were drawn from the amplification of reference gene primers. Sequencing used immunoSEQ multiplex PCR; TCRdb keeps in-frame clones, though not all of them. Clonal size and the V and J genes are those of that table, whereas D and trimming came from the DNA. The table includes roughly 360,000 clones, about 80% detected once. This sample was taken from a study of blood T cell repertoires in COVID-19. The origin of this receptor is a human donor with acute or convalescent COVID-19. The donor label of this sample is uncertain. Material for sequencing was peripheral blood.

CDR3 DNA: TGTGCCAGTAGTATAGGAGCCACTTGGAACACTGAAGCTTTCTTT. Its translation: CASSIGATWNTEAFF. The V gene is TRBV19, the J gene TRBJ1-1; the D is unclear. Per germline, CDR1 LNHDA and CDR2 SQIVND (reference sequence). Between the trimmed V and J ends, which lost 1 base and 1 base, there was a span of 10 bases. The CDR3 has 15 amino acids.